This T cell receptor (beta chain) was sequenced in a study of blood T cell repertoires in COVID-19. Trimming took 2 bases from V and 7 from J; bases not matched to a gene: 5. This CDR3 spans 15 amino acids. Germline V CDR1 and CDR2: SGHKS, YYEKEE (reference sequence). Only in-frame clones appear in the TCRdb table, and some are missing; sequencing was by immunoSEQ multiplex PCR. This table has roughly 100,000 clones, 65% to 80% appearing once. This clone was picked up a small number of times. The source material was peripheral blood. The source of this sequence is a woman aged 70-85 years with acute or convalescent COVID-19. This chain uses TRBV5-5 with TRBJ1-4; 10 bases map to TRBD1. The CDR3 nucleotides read TGTGCCAGCAGCTTCCGGACAGGGGGAGGTGAAAAACTGTTTTTT. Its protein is CASSFRTGGGEKLFF.